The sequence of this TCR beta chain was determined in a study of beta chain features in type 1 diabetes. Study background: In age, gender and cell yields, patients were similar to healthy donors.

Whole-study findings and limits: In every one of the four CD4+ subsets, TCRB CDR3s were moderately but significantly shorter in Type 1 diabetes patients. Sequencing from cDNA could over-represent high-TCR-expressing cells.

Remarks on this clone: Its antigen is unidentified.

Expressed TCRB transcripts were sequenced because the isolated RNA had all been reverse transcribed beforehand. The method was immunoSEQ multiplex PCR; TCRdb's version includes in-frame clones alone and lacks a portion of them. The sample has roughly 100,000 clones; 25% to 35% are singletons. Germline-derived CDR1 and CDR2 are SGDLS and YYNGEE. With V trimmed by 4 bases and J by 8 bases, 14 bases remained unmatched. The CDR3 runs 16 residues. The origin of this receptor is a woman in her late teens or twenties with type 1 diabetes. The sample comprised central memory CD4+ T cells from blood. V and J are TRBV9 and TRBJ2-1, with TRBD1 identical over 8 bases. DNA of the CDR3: TGTGCCAGCAGCCCGAGTGGACAGGGAGGCTCCCATGAGCAGTTCTTC. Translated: CASSPSGQGGSHEQFF.